These 27 T cell receptor beta chains share one sample of origin, sequenced in a study of cytomegalovirus exposure and HLA in healthy donors. Assay: immunoSEQ multiplex PCR; the TCRdb copy retains only in-frame clones and omits some. The data hold over 200,000 clones, with almost 90% observed a single time. Material for sequencing was PBMCs. The receptors shown here come from a woman between 18 and 29 years old in good health and CMV-seronegative.

The chain carries TRBV7-6 and TRBJ2-7, with D maybe TRBD1 (6 bases). This CDR3 comprises 14 residues. V dropped 4 bases and J dropped 5 bases, with 15 bases sitting between them. Germline-derived CDR1 and CDR2 are SGHVS and FNYEAQ. CDR3 in amino acids: CASSYNSGADEQYF. The DNA for the CDR3 is TGTGCCAGCAGCTACAACTCAGGGGCTGACGAGCAGTACTTC.

CDR3 loop: CASSGSGSVAETQYF. The CDR3 region has the DNA TGTGCCAGCAGCGGTAGCGGGAGCGTGGCAGAGACCCAGTACTTC. The V call is TRBV9, the J call TRBJ2-5, with 9 bases that match TRBD2. The germline CDR1 and CDR2 sequences are SGDLS and YYNGEE. The CDR3 is made up of 15 amino acids. With 3 bases clipped from V and 4 bases from J, the junction kept 7 bases outside the gene matches.

The rearrangement joins TRBV5-1 to TRBJ2-5; 12 bases match TRBD2. This CDR3 has 16 amino acids. The germline V gene has CDR1 SGHRS and CDR2 YFSETQ. The V and J ends lost 0 bases and 5 bases, in that order; junction bases with no gene match: 5. Here the CDR3 reads CASSLVLAGGRETQYF. The CDR3 bases are TGCGCCAGCAGCTTGGTACTAGCGGGAGGTAGGGAGACCCAGTACTTC.

The chain is built from TRBV7-2 and TRBJ1-2; D unclear. CDR1 and CDR2 from the germline V gene are SGHTA and FQGNSA. The CDR3 spans 13 residues. Trimming took 5 bases from V and 3 from J, leaving 10 bases between them. The CDR3 sequence is CASSADWYYGYTF. CDR3 DNA sequence: TGTGCCAGCAGCGCAGACTGGTACTATGGCTACACCTTC.

The rearrangement links TRBV10-3 to TRBJ2-1; 10 bases match TRBD2. V was clipped by 5 bases and J by 9 bases; unmatched bases: 7. Germline V gene sequence: CDR1 ENHRY, CDR2 SYGVKD. The CDR3 length is 14 residues. In DNA form, the CDR3 reads TGTGCCATCAGTACAGCGGGAGGGCCGGGTGAGCAGTTCTTC. Amino acids: CAISTAGGPGEQFF.

V gene TRBV18 combines with J gene TRBJ2-2, with 9 bases identical to TRBD2. V trimming: 1 base; J trimming: 6 bases; junction bases outside the gene matches: 3. This CDR3 spans 15 amino acids. Germline V gives CDR1 KGHSH, CDR2 LQKENI. The CDR3 nucleotides read TGTGCCAGCTCACCACTAGCGGGAGTATCCGGGGAGCTGTTTTTT. It is translated as CASSPLAGVSGELFF.

V usage is TRBV2 and J usage is TRBJ1-2; possibly TRBD1 for D (6 bases). V was cut by 1 base and J by 5 bases, with 8 bases left in between. The CDR3 runs to 13 residues. Germline V gives CDR1 SNHLY, CDR2 FYNNEI. CDR3 in amino acids: CASSEGQVYGYTF. Written as DNA, the CDR3 is TGTGCCAGCAGTGAAGGACAGGTGTATGGCTACACCTTC.

This chain joins TRBV6-4 and TRBJ1-1, with a tentative D call TRBD1 (5 bases). Germline lookup yields CDR1 MRHNA and CDR2 SNTAGT. Trimming shortened V by 2 bases and J by 4 bases, and 11 bases separated the two germline ends. This CDR3 region has 14 residues. The CDR3 DNA is TGTGCCAGCAGTGACGGCAGGGATAGCACTGAAGCTTTCTTT. It yields the protein CASSDGRDSTEAFF.

The rearrangement links TRBV19 to TRBJ1-5, with D possibly TRBD1 on 5 matching bases. The germline gives CDR1 LNHDA, CDR2 SQIVND (reference sequence). This CDR3 region has 17 residues. V was clipped by 4 bases and J by 0 bases, with 16 bases between them. The CDR3 coding sequence is TGTGCCAGTAGTACGATGGGGCCAGGGAATAGCAATCAGCCCCAGCATTTT. Translation gives CASSTMGPGNSNQPQHF.

The genes are TRBV30 and TRBJ2-5, with 9 bases lining up with TRBD2. The germline V gene has CDR1 GTSNPN and CDR2 SVGIG (reference sequence). The CDR3 runs 14 residues. With 2 bases clipped from V and 5 bases from J, the junction kept 6 bases outside the gene matches. CDR3 amino acids: CAWSTGLAGETQYF. The DNA for the CDR3 is TGTGCCTGGAGTACGGGACTAGCAGGGGAGACCCAGTACTTC.

The chain couples TRBV19 to TRBJ1-2, with 7 bases that match TRBD1. With 11 bases clipped from V and 8 bases from J, the junction kept 14 bases outside the gene matches. The CDR3 consists of 13 residues. The germline CDR1 and CDR2 sequences are LNHDA and SQIVND (reference sequence). As DNA, the CDR3 is TGTGCCTGCGGGGCAGGGGGTAGTATGGGCTACACCTTC. Amino acids: CACGAGGSMGYTF.

To note about this clone: Other nucleotide sequences from this sample produce the same CDR3. J is TRBJ1-5 and V is TRBV7-9; no reliable D call. The germline V gene encodes CDR1 SEHNR and CDR2 FQNEAQ (reference sequence). V lost 1 base, J lost 2 bases, and 6 bases lay in between. This CDR3 comprises 14 residues. Here the CDR3 DNA reads TGTGCCAGCAGCTTAGGTGGAGGCAATCAGCCCCAGCATTTT. This codes for CASSLGGGNQPQHF.

The chain combines TRBV27 with TRBJ2-7; the D gene is possibly TRBD1 (6 bases). With 6 bases removed from V and 5 bases from J, the gap between germline ends came to 8 bases. The CDR3 is 11 amino acids. CDR1 is MNHEY, CDR2 SMNVEV, per germline (reference sequence). The CDR3 region has the DNA TGTGCCAGCAGCACAGGGAACGAGCAGTACTTC. Amino acid sequence: CASSTGNEQYF.

The chain combines TRBV30 with TRBJ1-1; 7 bases map to TRBD1. The germline V gene encodes CDR1 GTSNPN and CDR2 SVGIG (reference sequence). This CDR3 has 14 amino acids. After removal of 2 bases from V and 2 bases from J, the junction contained 5 bases not matched to a gene. The CDR3 DNA reads as TGTGCCTGGAGTACAGGGGATTTCAACACTGAAGCTTTCTTT. This translates into CAWSTGDFNTEAFF.

This clone has just a few counts. The chain joins TRBV6-1 to TRBJ1-1, with D possibly matching TRBD1 (5 bases). V was pared by 6 bases and J by 1 base, with 9 bases between. Germline V lookup: CDR1 MNHNS, CDR2 SASEGT. The CDR3 loop spans 13 amino acids. CDR3 coding DNA: TGTGCCAGCAGGGTAGGACAGAACACTGAAGCTTTCTTT. This sequence encodes CASRVGQNTEAFF.

The rearrangement uses TRBV5-1 and TRBJ2-7; TRBD1 matches 8 bases. After removal of 8 bases from V and 6 bases from J, the junction contained 7 bases not matched to a gene. Germline loops: CDR1 SGHRS, CDR2 YFSETQ. The CDR3 covers 12 residues. The CDR3 DNA sequence: TGCGCCAGTAGGACAGGGTACTCCGAGCAGTACTTC. Translating it yields CASRTGYSEQYF.

The rearrangement links TRBV6-1 to TRBJ2-3; 10 bases fit TRBD2. Germline assignment: CDR1 MNHNS and CDR2 SASEGT. V was clipped by 6 bases and J by 5 bases; unmatched bases: 8. The CDR3 is made up of 15 amino acids. Here the CDR3 reads CASSDGRLAGDTQYF. Here the CDR3 DNA reads TGTGCCAGCAGCGACGGGAGACTAGCGGGAGATACGCAGTATTTT.

This chain links TRBV4-3 with TRBJ2-7; 10 bases line up with TRBD2. Unmatched junction bases numbered 13, after V lost 5 bases and J lost 6 bases. CDR1 is LGHNA and CDR2 is YSLEER in the germline V gene. The CDR3 is 16 amino acids. CDR3 loop: CASSKALAGEGLEQYF. Here the CDR3 DNA reads TGCGCCAGCAGCAAGGCGCTAGCGGGAGAGGGGCTCGAGCAGTACTTC.

The chain has TRBV6-5 and TRBJ2-2; the D is unclear. V lost 8 bases and J 6 bases, leaving 10 bases between the germline ends. CDR3 length equals 12 residues. CDR1 MNHEY and CDR2 SVGAGI come from the germline V gene. This chain's CDR3 is CASGRGPGELFF. CDR3 nucleotide sequence: TGTGCCAGCGGGCGTGGTCCCGGGGAGCTGTTTTTT.

This chain links TRBV28 with TRBJ1-4; TRBD1 aligns across 10 bases. The CDR3 extends over 16 amino acids. Germline V lookup: CDR1 MDHEN, CDR2 SYDVKM. V gave up 3 bases and J gave up 4 bases; unmatched junction bases: 5. CDR3 amino acids: CASSLFGTGVNEKLFF. As DNA, the CDR3 is TGTGCCAGCAGTTTGTTCGGGACAGGGGTTAATGAAAAACTGTTTTTT. The full variable domain, with the rest looked up from reference TRBV28 and TRBJ1-4, is DVKVTQSSRYLVKRTGEKVFLECVQDMDHENMFWYRQDPGLGLRLIYFSYDVKMKEKGDIPEGYSVSREKKERFSLILESASTNQTSMYLCASSLFGTGVNEKLFFGSGTQLSVL.

V and J are TRBV28 and TRBJ2-2, with D perhaps matching TRBD1 (6 bases). Trimming left V 7 bases short and J 3 bases short, with 15 bases between. This CDR3 spans 15 amino acids. Germline V gene sequence: CDR1 MDHEN, CDR2 SYDVKM. This chain's CDR3 is CASKNRAQDTGELFF. Here the CDR3 DNA reads TGTGCCAGCAAAAACAGGGCCCAAGACACCGGGGAGCTGTTTTTT.

This chain connects TRBV5-5 to TRBJ2-7; D is possibly TRBD1 (5 bases). The V and J ends lost 0 bases and 0 bases respectively, with 7 bases between them. Germline CDR1 and CDR2: SGHKS and YYEKEE (reference sequence). This CDR3 comprises 14 residues. The CDR3, as DNA: TGTGCCAGCAGCTTGGCAGGGAACTCCTACGAGCAGTACTTC. It is translated as CASSLAGNSYEQYF.

This clone was observed once. The chain is built from TRBV29-1 and TRBJ2-2; TRBD1 aligns across 7 bases. The CDR3 runs to 14 residues. Losses at the gene ends were 6 bases for V and 6 bases for J; bases not matched to a gene: 10. Germline V gene lookup returns CDR1 SQVTM and CDR2 ANQGSEA. The CDR3 here is CSVGNRGRPGELFF. The CDR3 DNA is TGCAGCGTGGGGAACAGGGGACGTCCCGGGGAGCTGTTTTTT.

This clone was picked up a small number of times. V is TRBV10-3 and J is TRBJ2-7; D ambiguous. The CDR3 is 11 residues long. V gave up 10 bases and J gave up 0 bases, with 7 bases separating them. CDR1 and CDR2 from the germline V gene are ENHRY and SYGVKD. CDR3 sequence reads: CASSHSYEQYF. In DNA form, the CDR3 reads TGTGCCAGCAGCCACTCCTACGAGCAGTACTTC.

The V and J genes are TRBV9 and TRBJ2-1; TRBD2 agrees at 11 bases. The germline CDR1 and CDR2 sequences are SGDLS and YYNGEE. This CDR3 comprises 16 residues. V lost 0 bases, J lost 8 bases, and 7 bases stayed unmatched. The CDR3 protein is CASSVGVAGGLDEQFF. The CDR3 region has the DNA TGTGCCAGCAGCGTAGGAGTAGCGGGAGGGCTAGATGAGCAGTTCTTC.

The chain combines TRBV11-2 with TRBJ2-2; unclear D gene. Germline V gene lookup returns CDR1 SGHAT and CDR2 FQNNGV. Trimming took off 5 bases at V and 0 bases at J, with 13 bases between the two ends. This CDR3 region has 16 residues. For the CDR3, the DNA is TGTGCCAGCAGCCCACGGAGCGAGACGAACACCGGGGAGCTGTTTTTT. Amino acid sequence: CASSPRSETNTGELFF.

The J gene is TRBJ2-7, the V gene TRBV6-6; 12 nucleotides match TRBD2. V lost 5 bases and J lost 5; bases outside the gene matches: 10. This CDR3 region has 16 residues. Germline V gene data show CDR1 as MNHNY and CDR2 as SVGAGI (reference sequence). The CDR3 is CASSRLAGAPGDEQYF. The CDR3 DNA reads as TGTGCCAGCAGTCGACTAGCGGGAGCCCCAGGGGACGAGCAGTACTTC.